This T cell receptor beta chain was documented in a study of STAT5B mutations in CD4+ large granular lymphocyte leukemia. Study findings and constraints: 8/27 top patient clones versus 2/35 control clones were TRBV06-family.

Repertoires were generated with immunoSEQ multiplex PCR, while TCRdb's copy carries only in-frame clones and drops some. In the table there are some 45,000 clones, just over 85% of which are singletons. This clone was seen only a few times. Its specificity is unknown. This CDR3 spans 14 amino acids. V was shortened by 6 bases and J by 2 bases, with 13 bases between the two germline ends. Germline V gives CDR1 MNHEY, CDR2 SMNVEV (reference sequence). The chain couples TRBV27 to TRBJ1-1; no firm D call. The sequence came from a human donor in good health. The sequenced sample was CD4+ T cells from blood buffy coats. CDR3 sequence: CASSYYRANTEAFF. The CDR3 DNA reads as TGTGCCAGCAGCTACTACAGAGCTAACACTGAAGCTTTCTTT.